This T cell receptor (beta chain) was found in a study of CD8+CD57+ T cells in acquired aplastic anemia. Notes on the study in general: It was found that twenty-nine CD8+ CDR3 sequences were shared between patients and controls.

Investigators profiled TCR beta VDJ and CDR3 from genomic DNA template. MiXCR was run by TCRdb on the reads, yielding one entry per CDR3 protein. The repertoire holds around 430,000 distinct CDR3 sequences, with less than 35% as singletons. Sequencing was done on patients that had shown CD8+CD57+ cell expansion by flow cytometry. The CDR3 loop spans 15 amino acids. CDR1 and CDR2 from the germline V gene are SEHNR and FQNEAQ (reference sequence). Trimming took off 5 bases at V and 4 bases at J, with 17 bases between the two ends. This clonotype came up many times. Its antigen remains unidentified. The sample consisted of sorted CD4+, CD8+, or CD8+CD57+ T cells (not recorded which) from PBMCs. This TCR came from a human donor with aplastic anemia. The chain joins TRBV7-9 to TRBJ1-2; the D gene is possibly TRBD1 (5 bases). The DNA for the CDR3 is TGTGCCAGCAGCCTCAACTCCCGGGACGGCTATGGCTACACCTTC. Amino acids: CASSLNSRDGYGYTF.